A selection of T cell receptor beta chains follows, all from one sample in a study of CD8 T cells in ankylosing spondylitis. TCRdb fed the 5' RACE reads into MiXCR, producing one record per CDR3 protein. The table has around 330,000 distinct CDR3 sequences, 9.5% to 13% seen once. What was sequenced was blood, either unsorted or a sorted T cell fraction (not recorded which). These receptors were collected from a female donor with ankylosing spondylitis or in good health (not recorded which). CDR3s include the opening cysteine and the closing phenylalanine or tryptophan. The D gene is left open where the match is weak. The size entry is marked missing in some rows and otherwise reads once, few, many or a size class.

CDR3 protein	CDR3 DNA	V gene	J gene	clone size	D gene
CASSLPTYEQYF	TGCGCCAGCAGCCTTCCTACCTACGAGCAGTACTTC	TRBV5-1	TRBJ2-7	many	NA
CASSQDRASDEKLFF	TGCGCCAGCAGCCAGGACAGGGCATCGGATGAAAAACTGTTTTTT	TRBV4-3	TRBJ1-4	many	TRBD1
CSATIRGSGGRDSGANVLTF	TGCAGTGCTACCATAAGGGGGTCGGGGGGCAGAGACTCTGGGGCCAACGTCCTGACTTTC	TRBV20-1	TRBJ2-6	many	NA
CATSKVTVNTEAFF	TGTGCCACCAGCAAGGTGACAGTGAACACTGAAGCTTTCTTT	TRBV15	TRBJ1-1	few	NA
CASSAVMSGELFF	TGTGCCAGCAGCGCCGTAATGAGCGGGGAGCTGTTTTTT	TRBV9	TRBJ2-2	many	NA
CASSVAWDYEQYF	TGTGCCAGCAGCGTAGCGTGGGACTACGAGCAGTACTTC	TRBV9	TRBJ2-7	few	NA
CASKDEWGPYEQYF	TGTGCCAGCAAGGACGAATGGGGCCCCTACGAGCAGTACTTC	TRBV28	TRBJ2-7	NA	NA
CASSLGTKETQYF	TGTGCCAGTAGTCTGGGGACTAAAGAGACCCAGTACTTC	TRBV19	TRBJ2-5	NA	TRBD2
CASIKSGKETQYF	TGTGCCAGCATCAAAAGCGGGAAAGAGACCCAGTACTTC	TRBV7-9	TRBJ2-5	many	TRBD2
CASSFQLFGATGANVLTF	TGTGCCAGCAGCTTTCAACTCTTCGGGGCGACTGGGGCCAACGTCCTGACTTTC	TRBV28	TRBJ2-6	NA	NA
CSARPGAAGELFF	TGCAGTGCTAGACCGGGAGCCGCCGGGGAGCTGTTTTTT	TRBV20-1	TRBJ2-2	NA	NA
CSARVSASGSNTGELFF	TGCAGTGCTAGAGTATCGGCTAGCGGGAGTAACACCGGGGAGCTGTTTTTT	TRBV20-1	TRBJ2-2	NA	TRBD2
CASSLDPQRPQHF	TGTGCCAGCAGTCTTGACCCACAAAGGCCCCAGCATTTT	TRBV7-8	TRBJ1-5	few	NA
CASSFRTGISDTQYF	TGTGCCAGCAGCTTCAGGACAGGGATATCCGATACGCAGTATTTT	TRBV7-6	TRBJ2-3	many	TRBD1
CASSLLDSNTGELFF	TGCGCCAGCAGCTTGCTTGACAGCAACACCGGGGAGCTGTTTTTT	TRBV5-1	TRBJ2-2	many	NA
CSARGTSGTYNEQFF	TGCAGTGCTAGAGGGACTAGCGGGACCTACAATGAGCAGTTCTTC	TRBV20-1	TRBJ2-1	many	TRBD2
CASSQPTSGNTEAFF	TGTGCCAGCAGCCAACCCACTTCAGGGAACACTGAAGCTTTCTTT	TRBV3-1	TRBJ1-1	NA	NA
CASSWTGNSYEQYF	TGTGCCAGCAGCTGGACAGGGAACTCCTACGAGCAGTACTTC	TRBV5-6	TRBJ2-7	many	TRBD1
CASSLLTSGRRDEQFF	TGTGCCAGCAGCTTGCTGACTAGCGGGAGACGGGATGAGCAGTTCTTC	TRBV5-6	TRBJ2-1	many	TRBD2
CASSSVVDGEQFF	TGTGCCAGCAGCTCTGTGGTAGATGGTGAGCAGTTCTTC	TRBV7-9	TRBJ2-1	NA	NA
CASSLEGQSVADTQYF	TGCGCCAGCAGCTTGGAGGGACAGAGTGTTGCAGATACGCAGTATTTT	TRBV5-1	TRBJ2-3	many	TRBD1
CSARVSYGASTEAFF	TGCAGTGCTAGAGTTTCTTATGGGGCGAGCACTGAAGCTTTCTTT	TRBV20-1	TRBJ1-1	few	NA
CAWNVRRGSHEQYF	TGTGCCTGGAACGTTCGGCGGGGCTCCCACGAGCAGTACTTC	TRBV30	TRBJ2-7	NA	NA
CASSFGLRQGWTGELFF	TGTGCCAGCAGTTTTGGTCTGAGACAGGGGTGGACCGGGGAGCTGTTTTTT	TRBV12-3/TRBV12-4	TRBJ2-2	many	TRBD1
CSALWAGGPYNEQFF	TGCAGTGCCTTGTGGGCGGGCGGTCCCTACAATGAGCAGTTCTTC	TRBV20-1	TRBJ2-1	many	NA
CASTLDRGVNTEAFF	TGCGCCAGCACCTTGGACAGGGGGGTGAACACTGAAGCTTTCTTT	TRBV5-1	TRBJ1-1	many	TRBD1
CASSPTGVAYNEQFF	TGTGCCAGCAGTCCCACAGGGGTGGCCTACAATGAGCAGTTCTTC	TRBV12-3/TRBV12-4	TRBJ2-1	few	TRBD1
CASSSQQGVLNEKLFF	TGTGCCAGCAGTTCACAACAGGGGGTCCTGAATGAAAAACTGTTTTTT	TRBV28	TRBJ1-4	NA	TRBD1
CASSWTTPNEQYF	TGTGCCAGCAGCTGGACCACTCCGAACGAGCAGTACTTC	TRBV5-5	TRBJ2-7	NA	NA
CSARGVTSGYPYEQYF	TGCAGTGCTAGAGGGGTAACTAGCGGGTACCCCTACGAGCAGTACTTC	TRBV20-1	TRBJ2-7	many	TRBD2
CASRLGLAGSQETQYF	TGTGCCAGCAGACTGGGGCTAGCGGGGTCTCAAGAGACCCAGTACTTC	TRBV6-2/TRBV6-3	TRBJ2-5	NA	TRBD2
CSARYLSYEQYF	TGCAGTGCGAGGTACCTCTCCTACGAGCAGTACTTC	TRBV20-1	TRBJ2-7	many	NA
CSANVPGEAETQYF	TGCAGTGCTAATGTACCAGGGGAGGCAGAGACCCAGTACTTC	TRBV20-1	TRBJ2-5	many	NA
CASSQDPSGVPTDTQYF	TGCGCCAGCAGCCAAGATCCTAGCGGGGTACCCACGGATACGCAGTATTTT	TRBV4-1	TRBJ2-3	many	TRBD2
CASSRIQTVYQETQYF	TGTGCCAGCAGTCGAATCCAAACAGTCTACCAAGAGACCCAGTACTTC	TRBV6-1	TRBJ2-5	many	NA
CAGSPQGTGVGYGYTF	TGCGCCGGCAGCCCCCAGGGGACAGGGGTCGGCTATGGCTACACCTTC	TRBV5-1	TRBJ1-2	NA	TRBD1
CASSLLGRETQYF	TGTGCCAGCAGTTTATTGGGTCGAGAGACCCAGTACTTC	TRBV12-3/TRBV12-4	TRBJ2-5	many	NA
CASSIAGTTNTGELFF	TGCGCCAGCAGCATCGCCGGGACAACGAACACCGGGGAGCTGTTTTTT	TRBV5-1	TRBJ2-2	many	NA
CSAIKGGPVSYNEQFF	TGCAGTGCTATAAAGGGGGGACCAGTCTCCTACAATGAGCAGTTCTTC	TRBV20-1	TRBJ2-1	NA	NA
CSAFGQVYSPLHF	TGCAGTGCTTTTGGACAGGTTTATTCACCCCTCCACTTT	TRBV20-1	TRBJ1-6	many	TRBD1
CASISNQETQYF	TGCGCCAGCATATCCAACCAAGAGACCCAGTACTTC	TRBV10-2	TRBJ2-5	many	NA